This TCR beta chain was sequenced during a study of shared clonotypes between healthy human individuals. Study at large: Aged between 18 and 49, the donors were a couple of women and three men.

CD4+ cells yielded CD45RA+ naive and CD45RA-negative memory subsets. With respect to this clone: The target antigen is unknown.

Deep was the level used in running the assay. Assay used: immunoSEQ multiplex PCR; TCRdb lists only in-frame clones, some missing. The sample lists more than 2 million clones; 85% to 95% were seen once. Study observations and caveats: Among donors, sharing of clonotypes was expected to be affected by sequencing depth.

After removal of 6 bases from V and 2 bases from J, the junction contained 13 bases not matched to a gene. The CDR3 runs to 18 residues. Germline CDR1 and CDR2: SNHLY and FYNNEI. This clonotype was obtained from a man younger than 35 in good health. The chain employs TRBV2 and TRBJ1-1; TRBD1 aligns across 12 bases. The material sequenced was naive CD4+ T cells sorted from blood. The subset here: CD45RA+ positively selected. The CDR3 DNA sequence: TGTGCCAGCAGGCCGGGACAGGGGGCCCCGCTTCGCAACACTGAAGCTTTCTTT. Translating gives CASRPGQGAPLRNTEAFF. The full variable domain, with the rest looked up from reference TRBV2 and TRBJ1-1, is EPEVTQTPSHQVTQMGQEVILRCVPISNHLYFYWYRQILGQKVEFLVSFYNNEISEKSEIFDDQFSVERPDGSNFTLKIRSTKLEDSAMYFCASRPGQGAPLRNTEAFFGQGTRLTVV.